This paragraph reports one TCR beta chain. Original handling: The assay estimated nucleated cells by amplifying reference gene primers. The table came from immunoSEQ multiplex PCR; TCRdb's copy has only in-frame clones and leaves some out. D and trimming were read from the DNA, whereas the V and J calls and clone size are those reported in that table. The table has about 440,000 clones, approximately 88% seen once. The CDR3 contains 13 residues. Trimming shortened V by 3 bases and J by 4 bases, and 10 bases separated the two germline ends. Germline V gene lookup returns CDR1 SGHNT and CDR2 YYREEE (reference sequence). Enrolment of Seattle patients took place during active infection, and they were followed longitudinally. The sample is drawn from a study of blood T cell repertoires in COVID-19. Looking at the study overall: T cells, B-cell-depleted T cells, or PBMCs provided the cDNA or gDNA that served as material.

The sample was peripheral blood. The receptor comes from a woman between 45 and 65 years old with COVID-19, enrolled during active disease. The chain couples TRBV5-4 to TRBJ1-2; D possibly corresponds to TRBD1 (5 bases). The CDR3 region has the DNA TGTGCCAGCAGCTCAGGGATTTCCTATGGCTACACCTTC. It yields the protein CASSSGISYGYTF.